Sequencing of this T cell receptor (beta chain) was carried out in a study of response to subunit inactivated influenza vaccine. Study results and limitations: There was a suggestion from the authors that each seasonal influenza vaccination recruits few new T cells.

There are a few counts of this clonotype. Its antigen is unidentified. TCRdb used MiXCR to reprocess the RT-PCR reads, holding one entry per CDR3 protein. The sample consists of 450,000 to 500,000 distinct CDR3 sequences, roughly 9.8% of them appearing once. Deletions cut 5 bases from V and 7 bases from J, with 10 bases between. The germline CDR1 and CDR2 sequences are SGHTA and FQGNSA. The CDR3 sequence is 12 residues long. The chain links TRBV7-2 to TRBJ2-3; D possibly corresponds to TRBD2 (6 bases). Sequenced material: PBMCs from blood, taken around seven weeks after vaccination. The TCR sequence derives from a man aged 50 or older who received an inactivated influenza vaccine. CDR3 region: CASSRTTNTQYF. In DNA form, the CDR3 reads TGTGCCAGCAGCCGGACTACAAATACGCAGTATTTT.